These 7 T cell receptor beta chains came from one sample sequenced in a study of T cells in Graves' hyperthyroidism and ophthalmopathy. RNA transcripts were the template for amplifying TCR beta CDR3 regions. TCR CDR3 underwent first-round RT-PCR with the HTBI primer set. TCRdb processed the multiplex PCR reads anew with MiXCR; each CDR3 protein has one entry. The sample yields hundreds of thousands of distinct CDR3 sequences, approximately 40% seen once. The material sequenced was blood. The source of these receptors is a middle-aged woman with Graves' hyperthyroidism.

This clonotype was detected many times. The chain carries TRBV7-6 and TRBJ2-7; D remains unclear. Trimming pared 5 bases from V and 6 bases from J, leaving 11 bases between. The length of the CDR3 is 12 residues. Germline CDR1 is SGHVS and CDR2 is FNYEAQ. The CDR3 region is CASSLLGSEQYF. CDR3 nucleotides: TGTGCCAGCAGCCTATTGGGGTCCGAGCAGTACTTC.

This clonotype was found many times. The chain recombines TRBV27 with TRBJ1-2, with 7 positions matching TRBD1. The V and J ends lost 8 bases and 6 bases, in that order; junction bases with no gene match: 9. Germline V lookup: CDR1 MNHEY, CDR2 SMNVEV (reference sequence). The CDR3 loop spans 13 amino acids. The CDR3 spells CASRDRDLDGYTF. The CDR3 DNA is TGTGCCAGCCGTGACAGGGACCTAGATGGCTACACCTTC.

This clonotype was seen ten or more times. This chain uses TRBV14 with TRBJ1-4, with TRBD1 matching 7 bases. J was trimmed by 10 bases and V by 2 bases; bases with no gene match: 7. Looked up from germline, CDR1 is SGHDN and CDR2 is FVKESK. The CDR3 extends over 14 amino acids. The CDR3 nucleotides are TGTGCCAGCAGCCAAAGCCAGGGGGTCGGAAAACTGTTTTTT. It translates to CASSQSQGVGKLFF.

This clonotype was seen repeatedly, ten times or more. V and J are TRBV6-6 and TRBJ1-2; D is undetermined. The V gene's germline CDR1 is MNHNY and CDR2 SVGAGI (reference sequence). V dropped 8 bases and J dropped 6 bases, with 7 bases sitting between them. This CDR3 spans 10 amino acids. The CDR3 loop reads CASGDDGYTF. Here the CDR3 DNA reads TGTGCCAGCGGTGATGATGGCTACACCTTC.

The rearrangement links TRBV28 to TRBJ1-6; 9 bases map to TRBD1. Germline CDR1 and CDR2: MDHEN and SYDVKM. V dropped 3 bases and J dropped 10; count of bases not matched to a gene: 7. The CDR3 runs to 15 residues. CDR3 residues: CASSLSRDRVSPLHF. The CDR3 DNA is TGTGCCAGCAGTTTGTCCCGGGACAGGGTATCACCCCTCCACTTT.

V gene TRBV30 combines with J gene TRBJ1-5; the match to TRBD1 covers 7 bases. Germline V gene sequence: CDR1 GTSNPN, CDR2 SVGIG (reference sequence). V dropped 5 bases and J dropped 8; count of bases not matched to a gene: 6. The length of the CDR3 is 12 residues. CDR3 in DNA: TGTGCCTGGGCCTACAGGGGAGAGCCCCAGCATTTT. This encodes CAWAYRGEPQHF. Full variable domain (remainder filled in from reference TRBV30 and TRBJ1-5): SQTIHQWPATLVQPVGSPLSLECTVEGTSNPNLYWYRQAAGRGLQLLFYSVGIGQISSEVPQNLSASRPQDRQFILSSKKLLLSDSGFYLCAWAYRGEPQHFGDGTRLSIL.

The V and J genes are TRBV19 and TRBJ1-4; 7 nucleotides align to TRBD1. Germline V CDR1 and CDR2: LNHDA, SQIVND (reference sequence). With V trimmed by 8 bases and J by 5 bases, 2 bases remained unmatched. CDR3 length equals 12 residues. In nucleotides, the CDR3 is TGTGCCAGTGAACAGGGGAATGAAAAACTGTTTTTT. Translating gives CASEQGNEKLFF.